This TCR beta chain appears in the sequencing data of a study of blood T cell repertoires in COVID-19. Overall study: Some COVID-19 samples were acute and others convalescent; all came from the United States, Italy and Spain.

All enrollees were roughly 18 to 90 years old and from 24 US areas. Participant reports of clinical history set cohort assignment. Germline values: CDR1 LGHDT, CDR2 YNNKEL (reference sequence). The CDR3 spans 13 residues. V was pared by 2 bases and J by 0 bases, with 4 bases between. Authors' processing steps: Reference gene primer amplification gave estimated nucleated cell counts. Libraries were prepared by immunoSEQ multiplex PCR; TCRdb keeps only in-frame clonotypes and omits some of them. V and J calls and clone size come straight from that table; D and trimming were deduced from the DNA. Here the sample spans approximately 280,000 clones, around 89% being singletons.

Source material: PBMCs or T cells enriched from blood (not recorded which). This receptor was taken from a woman under 30 with acute COVID-19. V usage is TRBV3-1 (or the pseudogene TRBV3-2) and J usage is TRBJ1-1; D is unresolved. CDR3 protein: CASSQNLNTEAFF. CDR3 nucleotides: TGTGCCAGCAGCCAAAACTTGAACACTGAAGCTTTCTTT.